The 18 T cell receptor beta chains in this list originate from one sample, sequenced in a study of glioma-infiltrating T cells after dendritic cell vaccination. Measured with immunoSEQ multiplex PCR; TCRdb has only the in-frame clones, and not every one. There are about 96,000 clones in the sample; around three quarters occur only once, and 5.5% to 7% lies in the top ten. Specimen: blood, collected before dendritic cell vaccination. These receptors all come from a human donor with glioblastoma.

The sample holds a few counts of this clone. This chain connects TRBV10-3 to TRBJ2-1, with TRBD2 identical over 8 bases. J lost 2 bases, V lost 0 bases, and 0 bases had no gene match. The length of the CDR3 is 15 residues. Germline V gives CDR1 ENHRY, CDR2 SYGVKD. CDR3: CAISESGGAYNEQFF. CDR3 DNA sequence: TGTGCCATCAGTGAGTCCGGGGGGGCCTACAATGAGCAGTTCTTC.

This clone has just a few counts. The CDR3 DNA is TGCAGCGTGAGGGAAACAGGGACGGCCTATAATTCACCCCTCCACTTT. It encodes CSVRETGTAYNSPLHF. The chain uses TRBV29-1 and TRBJ1-6, with D possibly being TRBD1 (6 bases). This CDR3 is built from 16 residues. Germline V gene lookup returns CDR1 SQVTM and CDR2 ANQGSEA. V shed 6 bases and J shed 2 bases, with 17 bases lying between them.

This chain connects TRBV6-5 to TRBJ2-7; 9 bases are shared with TRBD2. The CDR3 extends over 13 amino acids. V was clipped by 8 bases and J by 3 bases; unmatched bases: 5. CDR1 is MNHEY and CDR2 is SVGAGI in the germline V gene. CDR3 nucleotides: TGTGCCAGCCGGCGGGGGGGCCTCTACGAGCAGTACTTC. It is translated as CASRRGGLYEQYF.

The chain couples TRBV5-1 to TRBJ2-5; D is ambiguous. Trimming took 2 bases from V and 1 from J, leaving 6 bases between them. Germline loops: CDR1 SGHRS, CDR2 YFSETQ. The CDR3 is 13 amino acids. The CDR3 sequence: CASSFSVQETQYF. The DNA of the CDR3 is TGCGCCAGCAGCTTCAGTGTCCAAGAGACCCAGTACTTC.

The chain uses TRBV6-1 and TRBJ1-5, with TRBD1 identical over 7 bases. In germline, CDR1 is MNHNS, CDR2 SASEGT. Losses at the gene ends were 4 bases for V and 7 bases for J; bases not matched to a gene: 10. The CDR3 covers 15 residues. CDR3 region: CASSALQGIKQPQHF. The DNA for the CDR3 is TGTGCCAGCAGTGCCTTACAGGGGATTAAGCAGCCCCAGCATTTT.

The gene calls are TRBV10-3 and TRBJ2-1, with unresolved D. Germline CDR1 and CDR2: ENHRY and SYGVKD. Trimming removed 8 bases at V and 6 bases at J, with 14 bases between. The CDR3 runs 13 residues. Here the CDR3 reads CAIGPDNSNEQFF. CDR3 in DNA: TGTGCCATCGGGCCTGACAACTCCAATGAGCAGTTCTTC.

V gene TRBV18 combines with J gene TRBJ2-1, with 7 bases fitting TRBD1. CDR1 and CDR2 (germline): KGHSH, LQKENI. The CDR3 is 17 amino acids. Unmatched junction bases numbered 13, after V lost 0 bases and J lost 8 bases. CDR3 sequence: CASSPPSGTDRLDEQFF. The CDR3, as DNA: TGTGCCAGCTCACCACCCAGTGGGACAGATCGGCTGGATGAGCAGTTCTTC.

The chain has TRBV14 and TRBJ2-3; the D gene is possibly TRBD2 (6 bases). CDR3 size: 15 residues. Germline V lookup: CDR1 SGHDN, CDR2 FVKESK. The germline V and J ends were trimmed by 5 bases and 0 bases, with 12 bases remaining between them. CDR3 sequence: CASSDPGLSTDTQYF. The CDR3 coding sequence is TGTGCCAGCAGCGACCCGGGACTGAGCACAGATACGCAGTATTTT.

This sequence joins TRBV19 and TRBJ1-1; D possibly corresponds to TRBD1 (5 bases). This CDR3 is 16 amino acids long. The ends were cut back, 6 bases at V and 1 base at J, with 18 bases in the middle. Per the germline V gene, CDR1 is LNHDA and CDR2 is SQIVND (reference sequence). CDR3 nucleotide sequence: TGTGCCAGTAGGCGGGCGGCGGGGCAGGCGAACACTGAAGCTTTCTTT. It encodes CASRRAAGQANTEAFF.

The rearrangement uses TRBV19 and TRBJ2-4; the D gene is possibly TRBD2 (6 bases). The germline V and J ends were trimmed by 6 bases and 14 bases, with 20 bases remaining between them. The germline CDR1 and CDR2 sequences are LNHDA and SQIVND (reference sequence). This CDR3 has 13 amino acids. The CDR3 loop reads CASRPLDEGRKYF. The CDR3 region has the DNA TGTGCCAGTAGACCCTTGGATGAAGGGAGGAAGTACTTC.

This clone was seen a single time. The chain uses TRBV7-9 and TRBJ2-2, with 9 bases that match TRBD2. Germline V gene data show CDR1 as SEHNR and CDR2 as FQNEAQ (reference sequence). This CDR3 has 15 residues. The trim removed 5 bases at V and 5 bases at J, leaving 6 bases unmatched. Written as DNA, the CDR3 is TGTGCCAGCAGCCAATTAGCGGGAGTTACCGGGGAGCTGTTTTTT. This encodes CASSQLAGVTGELFF.

The chain couples TRBV6-5 to TRBJ1-1, with TRBD1 matching 9 bases. The V segment lost 5 bases and the J segment 4 bases; nucleotides outside the gene matches: 5. Germline assignment: CDR1 MNHEY and CDR2 SVGAGI. The CDR3 extends over 14 amino acids. The CDR3 DNA reads as TGTGCCAGCAGTGCCCGGACAGGGGCCACTGAAGCTTTCTTT. Translation gives CASSARTGATEAFF.

The CDR3 sequence: CASSPAAHEQYF. The CDR3, as DNA: TGCGCCAGCTCCCCCGCGGCCCACGAGCAGTACTTC. V and J are TRBV10-2 and TRBJ2-7; D unresolved. The CDR3 covers 12 residues. CDR1 is WSHSY, CDR2 SAAADI, per germline. Trimming took off 8 bases at V and 5 bases at J, with 13 bases between the two ends.

This clone was counted between two and nine times. The chain carries TRBV9 and TRBJ2-1, with 9 positions matching TRBD1. This CDR3 spans 14 amino acids. Germline CDR1 reads SGDLS; CDR2 reads YYNGEE. V was clipped by 4 bases and J by 9 bases; unmatched bases: 8. The CDR3 loop reads CASSTGGVFVEQFF. CDR3 bases: TGTGCCAGCAGCACAGGGGGCGTCTTTGTTGAGCAGTTCTTC.

This clone was detected once. The rearrangement joins TRBV19 to TRBJ1-1; 8 nucleotides line up with TRBD1. After removal of 3 bases from V and 0 bases from J, the junction contained 0 bases not matched to a gene. Germline lookup yields CDR1 LNHDA and CDR2 SQIVND (reference sequence). The CDR3 loop spans 14 amino acids. The DNA of the CDR3 is TGTGCCAGTAGTATGGACAGGGTGAACACTGAAGCTTTCTTT. The encoded protein is CASSMDRVNTEAFF.

J is TRBJ2-2 and V is TRBV14, with 7 nucleotides matching TRBD1. J was trimmed by 4 bases and V by 0 bases; bases with no gene match: 5. Per the germline V gene, CDR1 is SGHDN and CDR2 is FVKESK. The CDR3 spans 16 residues. The CDR3 is CASSQDDRAGTGELFF. As DNA, the CDR3 is TGTGCCAGCAGCCAAGACGACAGGGCGGGCACCGGGGAGCTGTTTTTT.

The chain has TRBV18 and TRBJ1-6, with 7 bases aligning to TRBD1. Germline lookup yields CDR1 KGHSH and CDR2 LQKENI. J gave up 9 bases and V 6 bases, and 8 bases lay outside the gene matches. The CDR3 loop spans 14 amino acids. Written as DNA, the CDR3 is TGTGCCAGCTCCAGGGAGACAGGGATTTCACCCCTCCACTTT. This codes for CASSRETGISPLHF.

This clone was recorded a few times. The V and J genes are TRBV6-5 and TRBJ1-4, with D perhaps TRBD1 (5 bases). Germline CDR1 reads MNHEY; CDR2 reads SVGAGI. This CDR3 comprises 14 residues. The V and J ends lost 2 bases and 8 bases respectively, with 12 bases between them. The CDR3: CASSYLQGGEKLFF. CDR3 nucleotides: TGTGCCAGCAGTTACCTCCAGGGTGGGGAAAAACTGTTTTTT.